The clone carrying this T cell receptor beta chain was detected only a few times. Each CDR3 protein is one row after TCRdb ran MiXCR on the 5' RACE reads. The sample contains 450,000 or so distinct CDR3 sequences, about 23% of which appear only once. The record originates from a study of T-cell memory formation after mild COVID-19. The germline CDR1 and CDR2 sequences are MNHNY and SVGAGI (reference sequence). The CDR3 has 14 amino acids. V shed 0 bases and J shed 8 bases, with 10 bases lying between them. Sequencing used PBMCs or a T cell subset sorted from them (not recorded which). The rearrangement uses TRBV6-6 and TRBJ1-4, with D maybe TRBD1 (5 bases). The source of this sequence is an adult woman who had mild COVID-19 (a few samples of this study predate the infection). Cell type and time point are not known. DNA for the CDR3: TGTGCCAGCAGTTACTCCCACAGGCCAGAAAAACTGTTTTTT. As protein: CASSYSHRPEKLFF.